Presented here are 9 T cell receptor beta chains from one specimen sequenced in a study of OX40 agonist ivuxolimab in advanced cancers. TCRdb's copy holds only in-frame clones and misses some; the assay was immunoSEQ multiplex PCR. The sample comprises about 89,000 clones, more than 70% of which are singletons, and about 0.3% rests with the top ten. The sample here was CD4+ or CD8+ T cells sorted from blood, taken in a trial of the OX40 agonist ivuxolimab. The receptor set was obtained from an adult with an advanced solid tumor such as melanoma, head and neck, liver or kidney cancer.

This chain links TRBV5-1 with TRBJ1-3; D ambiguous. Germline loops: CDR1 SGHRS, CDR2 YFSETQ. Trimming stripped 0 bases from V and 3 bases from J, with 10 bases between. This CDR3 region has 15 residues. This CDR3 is CASSLAGSGGNTIYF. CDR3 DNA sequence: TGCGCCAGCAGCTTGGCGGGTTCAGGTGGAAACACCATATATTTT.

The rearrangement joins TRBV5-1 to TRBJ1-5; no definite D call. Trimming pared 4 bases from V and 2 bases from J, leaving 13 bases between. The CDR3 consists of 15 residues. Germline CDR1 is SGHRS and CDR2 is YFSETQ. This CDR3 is CASSLKPGGNQPQHF. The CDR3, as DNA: TGCGCCAGCAGCCTAAAGCCCGGGGGCAATCAGCCCCAGCATTTT.

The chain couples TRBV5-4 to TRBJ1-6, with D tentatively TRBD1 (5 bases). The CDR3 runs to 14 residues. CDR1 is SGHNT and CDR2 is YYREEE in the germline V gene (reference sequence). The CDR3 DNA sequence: TGTGTTTCCCAGGGAAGCTCCTATAATTCACCCCTCCACTTT. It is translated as CVSQGSSYNSPLHF.

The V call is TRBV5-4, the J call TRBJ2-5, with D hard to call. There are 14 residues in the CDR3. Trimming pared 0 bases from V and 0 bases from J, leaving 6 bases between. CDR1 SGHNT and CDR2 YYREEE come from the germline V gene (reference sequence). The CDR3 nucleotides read TGTGCCAGCAGCTTGGTGGCACACCAAGAGACCCAGTACTTC. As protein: CASSLVAHQETQYF.

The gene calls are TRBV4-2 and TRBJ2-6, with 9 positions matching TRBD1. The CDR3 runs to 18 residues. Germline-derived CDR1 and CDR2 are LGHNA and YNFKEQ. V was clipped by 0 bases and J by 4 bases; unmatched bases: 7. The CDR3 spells CASSQELGQGYGANVLTF. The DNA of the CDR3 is TGTGCCAGCAGCCAAGAATTAGGACAGGGGTACGGGGCCAACGTCCTGACTTTC.

CDR3 amino acids: CASSPTEGGLSGNTIYF. The CDR3 DNA reads TGCGCCAGCAGCCCGACGGAGGGAGGGCTCTCTGGAAACACCATATATTTT. The chain has TRBV4-3 and TRBJ1-3; D not certain. The CDR3 has 17 residues. The V gene lost 4 bases and the J gene lost 0 bases, with 16 bases spanning the gap. CDR1 is LGHNA, CDR2 YSLEER, per germline.

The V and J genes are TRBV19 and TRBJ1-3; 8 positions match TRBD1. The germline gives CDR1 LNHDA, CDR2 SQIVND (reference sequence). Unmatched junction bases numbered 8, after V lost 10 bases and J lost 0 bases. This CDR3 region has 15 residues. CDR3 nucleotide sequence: TGTGCCACCTCACGACAGGGGCTCTCTGGAAACACCATATATTTT. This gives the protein CATSRQGLSGNTIYF.

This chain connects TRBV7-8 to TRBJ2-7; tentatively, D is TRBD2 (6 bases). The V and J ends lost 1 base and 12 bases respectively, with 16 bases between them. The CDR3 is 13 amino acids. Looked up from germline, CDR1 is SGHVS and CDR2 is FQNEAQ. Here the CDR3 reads CASSLEGRGVPYF. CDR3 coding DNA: TGTGCCAGCAGCTTAGAAGGACGCGGGGTTCCGTACTTC.

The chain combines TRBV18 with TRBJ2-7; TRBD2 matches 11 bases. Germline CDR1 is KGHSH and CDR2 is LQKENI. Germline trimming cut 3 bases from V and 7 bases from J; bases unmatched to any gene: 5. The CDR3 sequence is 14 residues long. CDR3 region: CASSPGTSGPEQYF. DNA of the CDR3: TGTGCCAGCTCACCTGGGACTAGCGGACCAGAGCAGTACTTC. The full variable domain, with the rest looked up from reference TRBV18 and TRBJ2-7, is NAGVMQNPRHLVRRRGQEARLRCSPMKGHSHVYWYRQLPEEGLKFMVYLQKENIIDESGMPKERFSAEFPKEGPSILRIQQVVRGDSAAYFCASSPGTSGPEQYFGPGTRLTVT.